The table lists the clone carrying this TCR beta chain with many counts. TCRdb recomputed calls from the RT-PCR reads with MiXCR, one row per CDR3 protein. Seen here are 550,000 to 750,000 distinct CDR3 sequences, 12% to 15% observed once, and the top ten hold roughly 3.9%. There are 15 residues in the CDR3. The V end was cut by 4 bases, the J end by 4 bases, with 14 bases between. Germline V gene sequence: CDR1 SGHRS, CDR2 YFSETQ. This clonotype was obtained from a female donor in good health, serving as a healthy control. The chain joins TRBV5-1 to TRBJ2-2, with D maybe TRBD2 (5 bases). The sequenced sample consisted of memory CD4+ T cells from blood. The CDR3 protein is CASSLLAEGTGELFF. The CDR3, as DNA: TGCGCCAGCAGCCTTCTGGCAGAGGGCACCGGGGAGCTGTTTTTT.